A single sample gave rise to the 21 T cell receptor beta chains below, sequenced in a study of blood T cells in healthy people across ages. Combining a sample-barcoded 5' primer with a J-beta primer mix, a second PCR ran for roughly 7 to 12 cycles. From the 5' RACE reads, TCRdb called clonotypes with MiXCR, one entry per CDR3 protein. The table includes roughly 1,700,000 distinct CDR3 sequences, 28% detected once. Sample: blood. The receptors come from a woman aged 30 to 39 in good health.

The rearrangement joins TRBV20-1 to TRBJ1-1; D remains unclear. The CDR3 covers 13 residues. Trimming took 4 bases from V and 0 from J, leaving 9 bases between them. Germline-derived CDR1 and CDR2 are DFQATT and SNEGSKA (reference sequence). CDR3 protein: CSATTGMNTEAFF. The CDR3 bases are TGCAGTGCTACGACGGGAATGAACACTGAAGCTTTCTTT.

The genes are TRBV5-1 and TRBJ2-3, with D unresolved. Germline CDR1 is SGHRS and CDR2 is YFSETQ. The CDR3 totals 14 residues. Trimming cost V 0 bases and J 6 bases, with 11 bases left between them. The CDR3 nucleotides read TGCGCCAGCAGCTTGGCGGAGTCTTCCGATACGCAGTATTTT. Protein product: CASSLAESSDTQYF.

The chain is built from TRBV18 and TRBJ2-4; 7 nucleotides agree with TRBD1. Unmatched junction bases numbered 9, after V lost 3 bases and J lost 13 bases. The CDR3 extends over 13 amino acids. CDR1 and CDR2 from the germline V gene are KGHSH and LQKENI. The CDR3 sequence is CASSPGQSQEQYF. The CDR3 DNA reads TGTGCCAGCTCACCGGGACAGTCTCAAGAGCAGTACTTC.

This clonotype was detected ten times or more. The chain recombines TRBV27 with TRBJ2-3, with D hard to call. The V end lost 6 bases, the J end lost 0 bases, and 7 bases lay between the germline ends. The CDR3 runs 13 residues. In germline, CDR1 is MNHEY, CDR2 SMNVEV (reference sequence). The CDR3 DNA follows: TGTGCCAGCAGGGGTGCTAGCACAGATACGCAGTATTTT. This translates into CASRGASTDTQYF.

A word on this clonotype: A much larger clone is a single base away; this may be a read error. The chain employs TRBV20-1 and TRBJ2-7; 9 positions agree with TRBD1. TRBJ2-5 explains the end of the DNA better; the J call may be wrong. The CDR3 covers 12 residues. Germline V CDR1 and CDR2: DFQATT, SNEGSKA (reference sequence). CDR3 nucleotide sequence: TGCAGTGTCACGACAGGGGGGGAGACCCAGTACTTC. This codes for CSVTTGGETQYF.

V gene TRBV7-9 combines with J gene TRBJ2-2; D gene uncertain. Germline V gene data show CDR1 as SEHNR and CDR2 as FQNEAQ (reference sequence). The CDR3 totals 14 residues. V gave up 5 bases and J gave up 6 bases, with 13 bases separating them. CDR3 residues: CASSPAPAAGELFF. The DNA for the CDR3 is TGTGCCAGCAGCCCGGCGCCAGCAGCCGGGGAGCTGTTTTTT.

The chain is built from TRBV20-1 and TRBJ1-2, with no clear D. V gave up 0 bases and J gave up 1 base, with 15 bases separating them. CDR3 length equals 16 residues. Per the germline V gene, CDR1 is DFQATT and CDR2 is SNEGSKA (reference sequence). The CDR3 loop is CSARDRSSLRNYGYTF. The CDR3 nucleotides read TGCAGTGCTAGAGATAGGTCGTCTCTACGTAACTATGGCTACACCTTC.

Comments on this clonotype: A read error may be the cause here, since a much bigger clone is one base away. The chain uses TRBV6-1 and TRBJ2-5, with D possibly TRBD1 on 6 matching bases. The CDR3 contains 14 residues. V lost 3 bases, J lost 7 bases, and 15 bases lay in between. Germline loops: CDR1 MNHNS, CDR2 SASEGT. The CDR3 region is CASSEQQGRGTQYF. CDR3 in DNA: TGTGCCAGCAGTGAGCAACAGGGAAGAGGGACCCAGTACTTC.

The chain couples TRBV5-1 to TRBJ2-5; D remains ambiguous. The J call may not be correct, given that the DNA end is closer to TRBJ2-7. The CDR3 contains 15 residues. The germline V gene has CDR1 SGHRS and CDR2 YFSETQ. CDR3 sequence reads: CASSPVVSPESEQYF. In nucleotides, the CDR3 is TGCGCCAGCAGCCCGGTAGTGAGCCCCGAGAGCGAGCAGTACTTC.

This clonotype was counted a few times. The gene calls are TRBV9 and TRBJ2-6; maybe TRBD2 (6 bases). V was pared by 3 bases and J by 4 bases, with 17 bases between. Germline V gene lookup returns CDR1 SGDLS and CDR2 YYNGEE. The CDR3 sequence is 17 residues long. This CDR3 reads CASSAPEGREGANVLTF. CDR3 DNA sequence: TGTGCCAGCAGCGCCCCGGAGGGGAGAGAGGGGGCCAACGTCCTGACTTTC.

This clonotype was seen ten or more times. The CDR3 coding sequence is TGTGCCAGCAGCCTCTTAGGGTCAAACTATGGCTACACCTTC. Translated: CASSLLGSNYGYTF. The chain couples TRBV5-5 to TRBJ1-2; D is uncertain. This CDR3 spans 14 amino acids. Germline V gene data show CDR1 as SGHKS and CDR2 as YYEKEE (reference sequence). Trimming left V 4 bases short and J 2 bases short, with 12 bases between.

This clonotype has more than one count but fewer than ten. V gene TRBV18 combines with J gene TRBJ2-3; 7 positions agree with TRBD1. Germline V gene data show CDR1 as KGHSH and CDR2 as LQKENI. The V segment lost 3 bases and the J segment 6 bases; nucleotides outside the gene matches: 12. This CDR3 comprises 16 residues. The CDR3 spells CASSPPTGQITDTQYF. The CDR3 DNA sequence: TGTGCCAGCTCACCGCCGACAGGGCAAATTACCGATACGCAGTATTTT. Full variable domain (remainder filled in from reference TRBV18 and TRBJ2-3): NAGVMQNPRHLVRRRGQEARLRCSPMKGHSHVYWYRQLPEEGLKFMVYLQKENIIDESGMPKERFSAEFPKEGPSILRIQQVVRGDSAAYFCASSPPTGQITDTQYFGPGTRLTVL.

Notes on this clonotype: Since no conserved phenylalanine or tryptophan closes the CDR3, a read error is the likely cause. The chain joins TRBV6-5 to TRBJ2-7; 7 nucleotides align to TRBD1. The CDR3 length is 13 residues. V was pared by 9 bases and J by 7 bases, with 12 bases of the junction left unmatched. Germline V lookup: CDR1 MNHEY, CDR2 SVGAGI. For the CDR3, the DNA is TGTGCCAGTAGCAGACAGGGTACGGGGGAGCAGTACTGC. It translates to CASSRQGTGEQYC.

V and J are TRBV19 and TRBJ1-1, with 11 bases lining up with TRBD1. The V segment lost 7 bases and the J segment 10 bases; nucleotides outside the gene matches: 8. CDR1 and CDR2 (germline): LNHDA, SQIVND (reference sequence). This CDR3 spans 13 amino acids. The CDR3 bases are TGTGCCAGTATGGGGACAGGGGGTATCTCAGCTTTCTTT. Its translation: CASMGTGGISAFF.

This clonotype was seen once. The chain links TRBV7-9 to TRBJ2-1; D unresolved. Germline V gene lookup returns CDR1 SEHNR and CDR2 FQNEAQ (reference sequence). With 4 bases removed from V and 1 base from J, the gap between germline ends came to 14 bases. This CDR3 comprises 16 residues. CDR3 amino acids: CASSSISISSYNEQFF. Written as DNA, the CDR3 is TGTGCCAGCAGCTCCATAAGTATCTCGTCCTACAATGAGCAGTTCTTC. Together with reference TRBV7-9 and TRBJ2-1, the CDR3 gives the full variable domain: DTGVSQNPRHKITKRGQNVTFRCDPISEHNRLYWYRQTLGQGPEFLTYFQNEAQLEKSRLLSDRFSAERPKGSFSTLEIQRTEQGDSAMYLCASSSISISSYNEQFFGPGTRLTVL.

The chain recombines TRBV14 with TRBJ2-1; 10 nucleotides match TRBD2. The trim removed 0 bases at V and 8 bases at J, leaving 10 bases unmatched. The CDR3 is made up of 17 amino acids. CDR1 is SGHDN and CDR2 is FVKESK in the germline V gene. CDR3: CASSQDLLAGLPDEQFF. The CDR3 region has the DNA TGTGCCAGCAGCCAAGACCTACTAGCGGGACTTCCCGATGAGCAGTTCTTC.

The gene calls are TRBV6-5 and TRBJ2-1; 9 bases line up with TRBD2. The germline CDR1 and CDR2 sequences are MNHEY and SVGAGI. The CDR3 consists of 18 residues. J lost 3 bases, V lost 0 bases, and 9 bases had no gene match. The CDR3 protein is CASSYSRPAGGIYNEQFF. The CDR3 DNA reads as TGTGCCAGCAGTTACTCGAGGCCGGCGGGAGGGATCTACAATGAGCAGTTCTTC.

As concerns this clonotype: Compared with germline, one end of the junction differs, possibly owing to a read error. The CDR3 reads CASKQSNTGELFF. DNA for the CDR3: TGCGCCAGCAAACAATCGAATACCGGGGAGCTGTTTTTT. This sequence joins TRBV5-1 and TRBJ2-2, with unresolved D. The germline gives CDR1 SGHRS, CDR2 YFSETQ. This CDR3 region has 13 residues.

This clonotype has just a few counts. V is TRBV20-1 and J is TRBJ2-7; D possibly corresponds to TRBD1 (5 bases). CDR1 is DFQATT and CDR2 is SNEGSKA in the germline V gene (reference sequence). This CDR3 has 13 amino acids. Between the trimmed V and J ends, which lost 8 bases and 2 bases, there was a span of 16 bases. The CDR3 nucleotides are TGCAGTTTTAGGGGCCAGGACGCCTACGAGCAGTACTTC. It encodes CSFRGQDAYEQYF.

This clonotype was counted at least ten times. J is TRBJ1-6 and V is TRBV25-1, with a tentative D call TRBD1 (5 bases). Trimming pared 8 bases from V and 5 bases from J, leaving 16 bases between. The germline V gene encodes CDR1 MGHDK and CDR2 SYGVNS. This CDR3 comprises 15 residues. Written as DNA, the CDR3 is TGTGCCAGCCGGGCCGCCCGGGGCGATAATTCACCCCTCCACTTT. Residues: CASRAARGDNSPLHF. Full variable domain (outside the CDR3, taken from reference TRBV25-1 and TRBJ1-6): EADIYQTPRYLVIGTGKKITLECSQTMGHDKMYWYQQDPGMELHLIHYSYGVNSTEKGDLSSESTVSRIRTEHFPLTLESARPSHTSQYLCASRAARGDNSPLHFGNGTRLTVT.

The sample holds a few counts of this clonotype. The rearrangement links TRBV15 to TRBJ2-3; 7 nucleotides match TRBD2. Trimming cost V 1 base and J 4 bases; bases outside gene matches: 8. The CDR3 is 16 amino acids. Germline V gives CDR1 LNHNV, CDR2 YYDKDF (reference sequence). This CDR3 is CATSRVPEGGPDTQYF. The DNA of the CDR3 is TGTGCCACCAGCAGAGTTCCGGAGGGAGGGCCAGATACGCAGTATTTT.